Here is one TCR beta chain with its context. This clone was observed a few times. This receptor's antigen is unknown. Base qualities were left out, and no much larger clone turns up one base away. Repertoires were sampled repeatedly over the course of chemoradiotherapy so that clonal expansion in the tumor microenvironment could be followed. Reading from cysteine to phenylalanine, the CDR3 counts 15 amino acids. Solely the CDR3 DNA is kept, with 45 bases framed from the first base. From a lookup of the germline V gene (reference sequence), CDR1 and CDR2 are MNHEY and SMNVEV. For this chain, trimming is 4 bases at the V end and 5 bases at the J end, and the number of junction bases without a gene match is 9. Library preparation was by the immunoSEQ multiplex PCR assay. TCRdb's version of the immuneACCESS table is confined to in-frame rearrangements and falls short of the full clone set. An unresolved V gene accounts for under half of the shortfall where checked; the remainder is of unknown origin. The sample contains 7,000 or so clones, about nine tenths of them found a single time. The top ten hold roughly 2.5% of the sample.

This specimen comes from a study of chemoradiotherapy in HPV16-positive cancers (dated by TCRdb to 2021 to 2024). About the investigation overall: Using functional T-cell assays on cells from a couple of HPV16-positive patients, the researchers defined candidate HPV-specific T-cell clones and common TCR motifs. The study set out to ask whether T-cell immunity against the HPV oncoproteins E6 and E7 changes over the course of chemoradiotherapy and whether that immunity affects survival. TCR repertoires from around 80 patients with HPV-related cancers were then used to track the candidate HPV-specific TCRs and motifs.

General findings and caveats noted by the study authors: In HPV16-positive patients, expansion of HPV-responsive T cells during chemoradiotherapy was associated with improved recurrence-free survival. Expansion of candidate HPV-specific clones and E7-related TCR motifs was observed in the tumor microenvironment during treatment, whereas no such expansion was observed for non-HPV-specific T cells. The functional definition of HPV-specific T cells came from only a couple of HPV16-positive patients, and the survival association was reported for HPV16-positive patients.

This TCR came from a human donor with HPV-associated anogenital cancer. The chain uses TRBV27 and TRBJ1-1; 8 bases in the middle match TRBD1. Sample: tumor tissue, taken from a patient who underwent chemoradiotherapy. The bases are TGTGCCAGCAGTTCAACCGGGACAGGAGATACTGAAGCTTTCTTT. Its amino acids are CASSSTGTGDTEAFF.